This T cell receptor beta chain was observed in a study of T cell changes during pregnancy in multiple sclerosis. TCRdb's copy holds only in-frame clones and misses some; the assay was immunoSEQ multiplex PCR. This sample has around 52,000 clones, with roughly nine tenths found just once. The germline V gene has CDR1 SEHNR and CDR2 FQNEAQ (reference sequence). The CDR3 contains 18 residues. Trimming removed 8 bases from V and 0 bases from J; junction bases left unmatched: 18. This receptor was taken from a female donor with multiple sclerosis, enrolled in a pregnancy study. This sample comprised CD4+ T cells from peripheral blood mononuclear cells, obtained in the second trimester of pregnancy. V is TRBV7-9 and J is TRBJ2-7, with 8 positions matching TRBD2. The CDR3 region is CASSHPRGGQKTSYEQYF. The CDR3 region has the DNA TGTGCCAGCTCCCACCCTCGGGGGGGCCAGAAAACCTCCTACGAGCAGTACTTC. Full variable domain (rest looked up from reference TRBV7-9 and TRBJ2-7): DTGVSQNPRHKITKRGQNVTFRCDPISEHNRLYWYRQTLGQGPEFLTYFQNEAQLEKSRLLSDRFSAERPKGSFSTLEIQRTEQGDSAMYLCASSHPRGGQKTSYEQYFGPGTRLTVT.